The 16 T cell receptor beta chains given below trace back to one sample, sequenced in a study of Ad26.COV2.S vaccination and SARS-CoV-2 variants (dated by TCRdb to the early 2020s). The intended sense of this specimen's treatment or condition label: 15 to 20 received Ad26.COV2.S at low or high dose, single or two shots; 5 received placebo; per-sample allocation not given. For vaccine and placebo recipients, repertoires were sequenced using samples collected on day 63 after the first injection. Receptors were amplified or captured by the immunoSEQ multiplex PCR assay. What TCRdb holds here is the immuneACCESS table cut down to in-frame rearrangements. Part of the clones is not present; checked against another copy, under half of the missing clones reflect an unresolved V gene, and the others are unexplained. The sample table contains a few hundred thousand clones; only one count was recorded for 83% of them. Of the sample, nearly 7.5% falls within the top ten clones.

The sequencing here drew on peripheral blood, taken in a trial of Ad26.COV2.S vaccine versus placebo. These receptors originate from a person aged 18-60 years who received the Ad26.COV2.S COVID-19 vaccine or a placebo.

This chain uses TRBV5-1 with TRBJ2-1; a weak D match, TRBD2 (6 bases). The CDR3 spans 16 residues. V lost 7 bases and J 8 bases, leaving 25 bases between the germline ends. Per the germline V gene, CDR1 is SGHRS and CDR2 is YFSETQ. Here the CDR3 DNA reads TGCGCCAGCGCCGTTGGTACGGGAGAAGCTTTGGATGAGCAGTTCTTC. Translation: CASAVGTGEALDEQFF.

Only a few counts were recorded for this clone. CDR3 coding DNA: TGTGCCAGTAGTCTAACTAGCGGGAGCATCGGTGAGCAGTTCTTC. This sequence encodes CASSLTSGSIGEQFF. The chain uses TRBV19 and TRBJ2-1, with 11 bases lining up with TRBD2. This CDR3 has 15 residues. Germline-derived CDR1 and CDR2 are LNHDA and SQIVND (reference sequence). V shed 5 bases, J shed 9 bases, and the junction held 9 bases outside the gene matches. Supplemented by reference TRBV19 and TRBJ2-1, the full variable domain reads DGGITQSPKYLFRKEGQNVTLSCEQNLNHDAMYWYRQDPGQGLRLIYYSQIVNDFQKGDIAEGYSVSREKKESFPLTVTSAQKNPTAFYLCASSLTSGSIGEQFFGPGTRLTVL.

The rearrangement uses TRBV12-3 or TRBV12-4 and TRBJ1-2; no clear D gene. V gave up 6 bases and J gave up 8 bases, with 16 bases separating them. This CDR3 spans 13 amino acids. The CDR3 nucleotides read TGTGCCAGCAGCACCCGCTTGGGAGGAGGCTACACCTTC. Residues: CASSTRLGGGYTF.

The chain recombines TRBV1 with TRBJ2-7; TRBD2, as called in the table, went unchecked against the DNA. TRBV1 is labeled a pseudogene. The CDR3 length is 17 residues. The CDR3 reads CTSSQEGGLAGAWEQYF. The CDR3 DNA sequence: TGCACCAGCAGCCAAGAAGGAGGATTAGCGGGAGCGTGGGAGCAGTACTTC.

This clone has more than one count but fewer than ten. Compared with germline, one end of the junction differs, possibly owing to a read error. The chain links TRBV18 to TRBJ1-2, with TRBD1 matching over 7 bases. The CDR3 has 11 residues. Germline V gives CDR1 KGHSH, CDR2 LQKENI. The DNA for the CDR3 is TGTGCCAGCTCACCCGTGACGGGACAGTCTTTC. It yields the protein CASSPVTGQSF.

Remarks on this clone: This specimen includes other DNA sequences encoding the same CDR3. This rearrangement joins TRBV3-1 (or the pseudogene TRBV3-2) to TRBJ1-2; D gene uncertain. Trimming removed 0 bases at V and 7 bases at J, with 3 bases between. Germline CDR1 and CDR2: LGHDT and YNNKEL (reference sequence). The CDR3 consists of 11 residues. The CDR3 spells CASSQESGYTF. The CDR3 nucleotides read TGTGCCAGCAGCCAAGAATCTGGCTACACCTTC.

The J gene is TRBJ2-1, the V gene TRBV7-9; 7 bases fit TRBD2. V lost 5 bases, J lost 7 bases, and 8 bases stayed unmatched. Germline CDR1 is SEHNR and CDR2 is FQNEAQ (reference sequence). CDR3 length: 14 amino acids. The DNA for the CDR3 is TGTGCCAGCAGCGATACGGGGGGAGGTAATGAGCAGTTCTTC. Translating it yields CASSDTGGGNEQFF.

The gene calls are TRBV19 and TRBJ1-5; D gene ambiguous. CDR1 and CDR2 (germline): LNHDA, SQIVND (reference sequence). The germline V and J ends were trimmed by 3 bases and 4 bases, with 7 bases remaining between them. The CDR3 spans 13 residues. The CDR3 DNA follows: TGTGCCAGTAGTATTAGCGGAAATCAGCCCCAGCATTTT. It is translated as CASSISGNQPQHF. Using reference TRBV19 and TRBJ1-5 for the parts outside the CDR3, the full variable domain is DGGITQSPKYLFRKEGQNVTLSCEQNLNHDAMYWYRQDPGQGLRLIYYSQIVNDFQKGDIAEGYSVSREKKESFPLTVTSAQKNPTAFYLCASSISGNQPQHFGDGTRLSIL.

CDR3 sequence (DNA): TGTGCCAGCAGTTTTGAACCTGGGGGGGGAACGAACACTGAAGCTTTCTTT. Its protein is CASSFEPGGGTNTEAFF. V is TRBV27 and J is TRBJ1-1; tentatively, D is TRBD1 (5 bases). V was trimmed by 3 bases and J by 1 base, leaving 18 bases between them. The CDR3 extends over 17 amino acids. From germline, CDR1 is MNHEY and CDR2 SMNVEV (reference sequence).

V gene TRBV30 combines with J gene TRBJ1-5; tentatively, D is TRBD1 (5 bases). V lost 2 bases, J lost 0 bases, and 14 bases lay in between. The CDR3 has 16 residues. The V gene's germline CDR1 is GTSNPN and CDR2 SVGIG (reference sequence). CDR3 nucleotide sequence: TGTGCCTGGAGTTTGGTAGGGACCCTTAGCAATCAGCCCCAGCATTTT. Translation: CAWSLVGTLSNQPQHF.

For the CDR3, the DNA is TGTGCCAGCAGTTCCTTCACGGGACGAGACTCCTACGAGCAGTACTTC. The encoded protein is CASSSFTGRDSYEQYF. The rearrangement uses TRBV6-2 or TRBV6-3 and TRBJ2-7; D may correspond to TRBD1 or TRBD2 (5 bases each). Germline V gene sequence: CDR1 MNHEY, CDR2 SVGEGT. The V and J ends lost 4 bases and 0 bases respectively, with 16 bases between them. This CDR3 is built from 16 residues.

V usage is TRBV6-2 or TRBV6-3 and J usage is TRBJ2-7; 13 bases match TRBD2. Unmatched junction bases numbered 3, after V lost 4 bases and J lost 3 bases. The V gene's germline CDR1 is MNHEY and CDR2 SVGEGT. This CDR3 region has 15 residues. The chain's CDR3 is CASSLGLAGIYEQYF. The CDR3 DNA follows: TGTGCCAGCAGTTTGGGACTAGCGGGAATCTACGAGCAGTACTTC.

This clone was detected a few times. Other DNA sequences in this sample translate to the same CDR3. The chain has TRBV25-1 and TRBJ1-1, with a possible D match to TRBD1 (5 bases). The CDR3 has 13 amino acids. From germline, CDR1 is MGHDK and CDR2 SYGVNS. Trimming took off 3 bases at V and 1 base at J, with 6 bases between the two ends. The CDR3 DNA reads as TGTGCCAGCAGTGATCAGGGGAACACTGAAGCTTTCTTT. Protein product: CASSDQGNTEAFF.

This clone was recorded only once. This chain's CDR3 is CASRKGTGVYEQYF. The CDR3 coding sequence is TGTGCCAGCAGAAAGGGGACAGGTGTCTACGAGCAGTACTTC. The chain has TRBV7-9 and TRBJ2-7; 8 nucleotides line up with TRBD1. V lost 6 bases to trimming and J lost 3 bases; unmatched junction nucleotides: 7. The CDR3 has 14 residues. Germline V gene sequence: CDR1 SEHNR, CDR2 FQNEAQ (reference sequence).

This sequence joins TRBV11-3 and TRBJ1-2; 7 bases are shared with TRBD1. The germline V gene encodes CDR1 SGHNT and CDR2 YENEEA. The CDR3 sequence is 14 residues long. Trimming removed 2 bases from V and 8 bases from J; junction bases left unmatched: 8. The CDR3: CASSLWSGGDGYTF. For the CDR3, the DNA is TGTGCCAGCAGCTTATGGTCAGGGGGGGACGGCTACACCTTC.

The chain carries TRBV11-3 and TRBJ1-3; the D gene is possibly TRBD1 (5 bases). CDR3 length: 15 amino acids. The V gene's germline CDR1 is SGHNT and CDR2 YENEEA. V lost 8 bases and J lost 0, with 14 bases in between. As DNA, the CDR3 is TGTGCCAGCCACGGCGGGACGGACTCTGGAAACACCATATATTTT. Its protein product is CASHGGTDSGNTIYF.